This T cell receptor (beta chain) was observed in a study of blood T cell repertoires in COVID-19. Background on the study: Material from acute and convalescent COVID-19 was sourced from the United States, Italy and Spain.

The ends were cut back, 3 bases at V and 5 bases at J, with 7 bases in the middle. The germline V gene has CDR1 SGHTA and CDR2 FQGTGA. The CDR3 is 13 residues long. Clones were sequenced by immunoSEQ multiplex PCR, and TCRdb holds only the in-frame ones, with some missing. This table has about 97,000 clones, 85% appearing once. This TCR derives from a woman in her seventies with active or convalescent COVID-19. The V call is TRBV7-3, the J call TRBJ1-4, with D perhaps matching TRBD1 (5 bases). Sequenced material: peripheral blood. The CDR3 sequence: CASSLTANEKLFF. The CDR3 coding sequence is TGTGCCAGCAGCTTGACAGCAAATGAAAAACTGTTTTTT.